Listed here are 9 T cell receptor beta chains from one sample, sequenced in a study of blood T cell repertoires in COVID-19. This table comes from immunoSEQ multiplex PCR, and its TCRdb copy is limited to in-frame clones, with some not included. The sample consists of approximately 190,000 clones, about 88% of them appearing once. Sequencing was carried out using peripheral blood. These TCRs come from a woman between 40 and 55 years old who had recovered from COVID-19.

The chain combines TRBV28 with TRBJ2-7; 7 bases agree with TRBD1. CDR3 length equals 15 residues. Germline V gene lookup returns CDR1 MDHEN and CDR2 SYDVKM. Losses at the gene ends were 8 bases for V and 2 bases for J; bases not matched to a gene: 12. CDR3: CASWGDGTAAYEQYF. The CDR3 nucleotides are TGTGCCAGCTGGGGTGATGGGACAGCCGCCTACGAGCAGTACTTC.

V usage is TRBV3-1 (or the pseudogene TRBV3-2) and J usage is TRBJ2-1; D is possibly TRBD2 (5 bases). Germline V lookup: CDR1 LGHDT, CDR2 YNNKEL (reference sequence). The CDR3 is 15 amino acids. V lost 1 base to trimming and J lost 4 bases, with 11 bases between them. CDR3 sequence reads: CASSQALGLYNEQFF. The CDR3 DNA reads TGTGCCAGCAGCCAAGCACTAGGACTGTACAATGAGCAGTTCTTC.

The rearrangement links TRBV9 to TRBJ2-3; 13 bases match TRBD2. The CDR3 loop spans 17 amino acids. Germline V lookup: CDR1 SGDLS, CDR2 YYNGEE. V shed 2 bases, J shed 9 bases, and the junction held 12 bases outside the gene matches. The CDR3 protein is CASSVQKPGLAGTTQYF. The DNA of the CDR3 is TGTGCCAGCAGCGTCCAGAAACCGGGACTAGCGGGAACGACGCAGTATTTT.

The rearrangement uses TRBV18 and TRBJ2-5, with D possibly matching TRBD1 (6 bases). V lost 6 bases and J 9 bases, leaving 17 bases between the germline ends. The CDR3 runs to 13 residues. Germline-derived CDR1 and CDR2 are KGHSH and LQKENI. Here the CDR3 reads CASSGAPKGAQYF. In DNA, the CDR3 is TGTGCCAGCTCGGGGGCGCCGAAAGGGGCCCAGTACTTC.

The chain combines TRBV2 with TRBJ2-3; D might be TRBD1 (5 bases). Trimming removed 4 bases at V and 4 bases at J, with 24 bases between. CDR3 length equals 18 residues. CDR1 and CDR2 (germline): SNHLY, FYNNEI. This CDR3 is CASSGMGRGGDPSDTQYF. CDR3 sequence (DNA): TGTGCCAGCAGTGGAATGGGAAGGGGTGGAGATCCCTCAGATACGCAGTATTTT.

The J gene is TRBJ1-2, the V gene TRBV5-1; TRBD1 matches at 7 bases. The V segment lost 2 bases and the J segment 0 bases; nucleotides outside the gene matches: 7. This CDR3 is 16 amino acids long. Germline V gene data show CDR1 as SGHRS and CDR2 as YFSETQ. The CDR3 protein is CASSFTGELANYGYTF. CDR3 DNA sequence: TGCGCCAGCAGCTTTACAGGGGAACTAGCTAACTATGGCTACACCTTC. Full variable domain (rest looked up from reference TRBV5-1 and TRBJ1-2): KAGVTQTPRYLIKTRGQQVTLSCSPISGHRSVSWYQQTPGQGLQFLFEYFSETQRNKGNFPGRFSGRQFSNSRSEMNVSTLELGDSALYLCASSFTGELANYGYTFGSGTRLTVV.

The chain combines TRBV6-1 with TRBJ2-1; perhaps TRBD2 as D (6 bases). V was trimmed by 2 bases and J by 5 bases, leaving 10 bases between them. The CDR3 is 14 amino acids. Germline V gene lookup returns CDR1 MNHNS and CDR2 SASEGT. The CDR3 coding sequence is TGTGCCAGCAGTGAACCGGGACTTCACAATGAGCAGTTCTTC. Amino acid sequence: CASSEPGLHNEQFF.

The CDR3 loop reads CASSFPSGRQETQYF. In DNA, the CDR3 is TGTGCCAGCAGCTTTCCTAGCGGGCGCCAAGAGACCCAGTACTTC. V gene TRBV5-4 combines with J gene TRBJ2-5, with 8 bases aligning to TRBD2. Germline V gives CDR1 SGHNT, CDR2 YYREEE (reference sequence). After removal of 2 bases from V and 1 base from J, the junction contained 4 bases not matched to a gene. This CDR3 has 15 residues. The full variable domain, rest sourced from reference TRBV5-4 and TRBJ2-5, is ETGVTQSPTHLIKTRGQQVTLRCSSQSGHNTVSWYQQALGQGPQFIFQYYREEENGRGNFPPRFSGLQFPNYSSELNVNALELDDSALYLCASSFPSGRQETQYFGPGTRLLVL.

This sequence joins TRBV9 and TRBJ2-1; 7 nucleotides align to TRBD2. The germline CDR1 and CDR2 sequences are SGDLS and YYNGEE. This CDR3 spans 16 amino acids. V lost 0 bases, J lost 10 bases, and 13 bases stayed unmatched. The CDR3 DNA reads TGTGCCAGCAGCGTAGCTGGGGCGCGGGAGTCTTCCGAGCAGTTCTTC. Its protein product is CASSVAGARESSEQFF.